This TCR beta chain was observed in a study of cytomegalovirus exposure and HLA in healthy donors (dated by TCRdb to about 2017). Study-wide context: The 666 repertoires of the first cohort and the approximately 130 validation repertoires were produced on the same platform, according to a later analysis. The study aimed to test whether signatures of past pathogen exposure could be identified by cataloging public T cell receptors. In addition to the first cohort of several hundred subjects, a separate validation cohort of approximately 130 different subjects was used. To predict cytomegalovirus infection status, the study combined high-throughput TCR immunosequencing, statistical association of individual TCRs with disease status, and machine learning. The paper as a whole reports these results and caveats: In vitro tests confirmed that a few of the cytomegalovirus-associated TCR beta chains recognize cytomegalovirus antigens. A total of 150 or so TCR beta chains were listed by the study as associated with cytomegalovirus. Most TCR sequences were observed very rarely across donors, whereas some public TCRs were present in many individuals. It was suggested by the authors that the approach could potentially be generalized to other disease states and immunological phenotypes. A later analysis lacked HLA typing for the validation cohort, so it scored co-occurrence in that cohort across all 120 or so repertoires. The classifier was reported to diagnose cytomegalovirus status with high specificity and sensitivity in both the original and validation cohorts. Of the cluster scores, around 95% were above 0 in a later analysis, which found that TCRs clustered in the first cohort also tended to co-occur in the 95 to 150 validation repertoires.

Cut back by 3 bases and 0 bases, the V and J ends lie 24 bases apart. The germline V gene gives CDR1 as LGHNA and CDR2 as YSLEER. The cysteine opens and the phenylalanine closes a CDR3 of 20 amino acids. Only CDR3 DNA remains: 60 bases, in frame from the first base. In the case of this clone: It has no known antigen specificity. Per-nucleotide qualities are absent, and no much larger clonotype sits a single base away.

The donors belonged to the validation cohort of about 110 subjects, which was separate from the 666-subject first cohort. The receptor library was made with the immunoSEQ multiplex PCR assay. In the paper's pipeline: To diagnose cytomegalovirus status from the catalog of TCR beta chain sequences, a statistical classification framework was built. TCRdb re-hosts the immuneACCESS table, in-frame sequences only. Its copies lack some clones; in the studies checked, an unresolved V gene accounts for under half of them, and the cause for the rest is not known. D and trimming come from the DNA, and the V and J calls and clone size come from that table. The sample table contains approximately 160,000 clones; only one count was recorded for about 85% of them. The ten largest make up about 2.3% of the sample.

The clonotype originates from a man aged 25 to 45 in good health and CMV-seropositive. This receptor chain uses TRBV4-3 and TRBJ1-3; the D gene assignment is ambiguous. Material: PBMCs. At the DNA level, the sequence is TGCGCCAGCAGCCAGTGGTCCCCCGGCTCCGCAGGCTTCTCTGGAAACACCATATATTTT. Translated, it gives CASSQWSPGSAGFSGNTIYF.